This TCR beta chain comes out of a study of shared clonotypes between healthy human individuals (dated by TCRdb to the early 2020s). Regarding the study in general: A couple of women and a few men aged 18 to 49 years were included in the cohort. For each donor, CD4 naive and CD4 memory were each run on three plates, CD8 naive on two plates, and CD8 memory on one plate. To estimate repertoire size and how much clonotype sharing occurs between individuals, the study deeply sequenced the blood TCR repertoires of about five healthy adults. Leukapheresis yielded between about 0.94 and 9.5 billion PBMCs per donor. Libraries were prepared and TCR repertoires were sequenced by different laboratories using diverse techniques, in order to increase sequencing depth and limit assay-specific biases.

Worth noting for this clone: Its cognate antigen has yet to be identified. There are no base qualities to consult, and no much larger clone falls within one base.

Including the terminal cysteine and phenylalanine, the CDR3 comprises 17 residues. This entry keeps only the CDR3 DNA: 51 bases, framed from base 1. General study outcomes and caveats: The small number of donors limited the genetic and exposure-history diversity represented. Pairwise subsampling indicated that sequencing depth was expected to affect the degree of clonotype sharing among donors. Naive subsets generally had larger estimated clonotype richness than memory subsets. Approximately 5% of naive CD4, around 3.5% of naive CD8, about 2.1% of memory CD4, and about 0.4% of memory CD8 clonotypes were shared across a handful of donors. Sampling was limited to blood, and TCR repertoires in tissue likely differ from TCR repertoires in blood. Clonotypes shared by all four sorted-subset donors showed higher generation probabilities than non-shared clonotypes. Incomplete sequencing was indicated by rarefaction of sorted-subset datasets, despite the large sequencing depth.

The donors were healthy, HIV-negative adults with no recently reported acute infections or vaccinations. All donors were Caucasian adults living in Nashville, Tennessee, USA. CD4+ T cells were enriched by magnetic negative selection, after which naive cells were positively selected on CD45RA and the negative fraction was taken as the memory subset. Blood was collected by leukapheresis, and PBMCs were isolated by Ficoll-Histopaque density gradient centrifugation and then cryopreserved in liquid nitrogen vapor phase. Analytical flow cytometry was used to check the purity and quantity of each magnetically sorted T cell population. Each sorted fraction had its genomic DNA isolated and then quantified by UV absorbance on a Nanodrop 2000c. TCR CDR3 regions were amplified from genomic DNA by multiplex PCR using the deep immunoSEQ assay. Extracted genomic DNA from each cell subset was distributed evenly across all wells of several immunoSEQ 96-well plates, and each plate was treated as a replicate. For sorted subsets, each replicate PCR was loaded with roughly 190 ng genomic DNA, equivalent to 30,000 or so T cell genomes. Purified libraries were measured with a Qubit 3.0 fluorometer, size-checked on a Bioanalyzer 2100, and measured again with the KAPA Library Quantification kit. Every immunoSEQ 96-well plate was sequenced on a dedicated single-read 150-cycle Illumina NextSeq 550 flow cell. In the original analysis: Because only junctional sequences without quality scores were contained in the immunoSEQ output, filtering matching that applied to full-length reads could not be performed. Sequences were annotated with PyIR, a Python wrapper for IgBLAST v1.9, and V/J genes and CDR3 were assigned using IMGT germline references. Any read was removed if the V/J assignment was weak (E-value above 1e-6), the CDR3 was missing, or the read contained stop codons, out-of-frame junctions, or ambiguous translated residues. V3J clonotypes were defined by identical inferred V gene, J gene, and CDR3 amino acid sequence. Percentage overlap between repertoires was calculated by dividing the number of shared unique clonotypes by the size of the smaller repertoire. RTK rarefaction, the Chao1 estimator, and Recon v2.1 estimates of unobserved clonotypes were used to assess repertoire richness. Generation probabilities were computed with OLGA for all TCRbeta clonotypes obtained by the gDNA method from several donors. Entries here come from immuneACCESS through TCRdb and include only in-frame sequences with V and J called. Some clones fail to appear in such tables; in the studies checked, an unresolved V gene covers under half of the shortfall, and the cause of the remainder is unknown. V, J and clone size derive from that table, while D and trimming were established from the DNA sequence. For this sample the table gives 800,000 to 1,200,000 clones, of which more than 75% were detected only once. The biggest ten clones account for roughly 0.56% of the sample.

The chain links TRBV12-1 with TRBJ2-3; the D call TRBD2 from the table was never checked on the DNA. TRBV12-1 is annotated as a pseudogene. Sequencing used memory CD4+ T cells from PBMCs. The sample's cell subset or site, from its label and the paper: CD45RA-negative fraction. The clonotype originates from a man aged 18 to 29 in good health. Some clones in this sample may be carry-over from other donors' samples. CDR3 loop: CASSPTSGDYSTDTQYF. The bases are TGTGCCAGCAGCCCGACTAGCGGGGATTATAGCACAGATACGCAGTATTTT.